The rows below give T cell receptor beta chains drawn from one sample of a study of control samples from healthy donors and cancer patients. The protocol was immunoSEQ multiplex PCR, while the TCRdb copy is restricted to in-frame clones and leaves out a portion. The sample holds tens of thousands of clones, roughly 94% seen once. Sequenced material: blood. These receptors were taken from a man younger than 40 in good health. Each CDR3 is given with its conserved first and last residue. D genes are given only for firm matches. Clone size is shown for a subset of rows, as once, few, many or a class of expanded clone.

>TRBD1|-|TRBJ2-1|TRBV12-5
CASGLVLGQGAGVNEQFF
TGTGCTAGTGGTTTGGTACTAGGACAGGGGGCAGGGGTCAATGAGCAGTTCTTC
>TRBD1|once|TRBJ1-6|TRBV2
CASRPGGPNSPLHF
TGTGCCAGCAGGCCAGGGGGCCCTAATTCACCCCTCCACTTT
>-|once|TRBJ1-1|TRBV7-9
CASSPFRGTEAFF
TGTGCCAGCAGCCCCTTTAGGGGAACTGAAGCTTTCTTT
>-|-|TRBJ1-5|TRBV9
CASSVGTNQPQHF
TGTGCCAGCAGCGTAGGGACTAATCAGCCCCAGCATTTT
>-|-|TRBJ2-3|TRBV7-6
CASSLKDQDTQYF
TGTGCCAGCAGCTTAAAAGATCAGGATACGCAGTATTTT
>-|-|TRBJ2-3|TRBV9
CASSDRTDTDTQYF
TGTGCCAGCAGCGACAGGACAGACACAGATACGCAGTATTTT
>-|-|TRBJ1-3|TRBV13
CASGQGISGNTIYF
TGTGCCAGCGGGCAGGGGATATCTGGAAACACCATATATTTT
>-|few|TRBJ1-2|TRBV6-4
CASRTRGQRFNYGYTF
TGTGCCAGCAGGACCCGAGGACAGCGATTTAACTATGGCTACACCTTC
>TRBD2|-|TRBJ2-1|TRBV19
CASSSGSSYNEQFF
TGTGCCAGTAGTAGCGGGAGCTCCTACAATGAGCAGTTCTTC
>TRBD2|-|TRBJ2-3|TRBV3-1/TRBV3-2
CASSQEGGADTQYF
TGTGCCAGCAGCCAAGAGGGGGGGGCAGATACGCAGTATTTT
>-|-|TRBJ1-1|TRBV30
CALDGLNTEAFF
TGTGCCCTAGACGGTTTGAACACTGAAGCTTTCTTT
>-|once|TRBJ1-6|TRBV6-1
CASSEAFRESLHF
TGTGCCAGCAGTGAAGCATTTAGGGAATCCCTCCACTTT
>TRBD2|-|TRBJ2-1|TRBV11-3
CASSLVREGRNEQFF
TGTGCCAGCAGCTTAGTTCGGGAGGGCCGAAATGAGCAGTTCTTC
>TRBD1|-|TRBJ1-1|TRBV2
CASTLGQQNTEAFF
TGTGCCAGCACCCTGGGACAGCAGAACACTGAAGCTTTCTTT
>TRBD2|-|TRBJ2-7|TRBV9
CASSPAAGAYEQYF
TGTGCCAGCAGCCCGGCGGCGGGAGCGTACGAGCAGTACTTC
>-|once|TRBJ2-7|TRBV6-5
CASSYSRQDVEQYF
TGTGCCAGCAGTTATTCAAGACAGGATGTAGAGCAGTACTTC
>-|-|TRBJ2-7|TRBV5-1
CASSLAVRQSYEQYF
TGCGCCAGCAGCTTGGCCGTGAGACAGTCCTACGAGCAGTACTTC
>-|-|TRBJ1-1|TRBV11-3
CASSFQGRSGTEAFF
TGTGCCAGCAGTTTTCAGGGGAGATCCGGCACTGAAGCTTTCTTT
>-|-|TRBJ2-7|TRBV9
CASSGLAQGDEQYF
TGTGCCAGCAGCGGATTAGCTCAGGGTGACGAGCAGTACTTC
>TRBD2|once|TRBJ2-3|TRBV7-8
CASSFAAGGRTDTQYF
TGTGCCAGCAGCTTCGCAGCGGGGGGGCGGACAGATACGCAGTATTTT
>TRBD1|few|TRBJ2-7|TRBV15
CATSSAFTYYRGKDEQYF
TGTGCCACCAGCAGCGCATTTACCTACTACAGGGGGAAGGACGAGCAGTACTTC
>-|-|TRBJ1-1|TRBV6-5
CASSPRQGFSEAFF
TGTGCCAGCAGTCCGAGGCAGGGGTTCTCTGAAGCTTTCTTT
>-|once|TRBJ2-3|TRBV5-1
CASSLSDTQYF
TGCGCCAGCAGCTTATCGGATACGCAGTATTTT
>-|once|TRBJ2-2|TRBV3-1/TRBV3-2
CASSHATGTGELFF
TGTGCCAGCAGCCACGCTACAGGGACCGGGGAGCTGTTTTTT
>-|-|TRBJ1-1|TRBV28
CASSEYTWGRDTEAFF
TGTGCCAGCAGTGAATATACATGGGGACGGGACACTGAAGCTTTCTTT
>-|few|TRBJ2-7|TRBV7-9
CASSYLSYEQYF
TGTGCCAGCAGCTACCTCTCCTACGAGCAGTACTTC
>TRBD1|-|TRBJ1-4|TRBV6-6
CASSRLQGAGDEKLFF
TGTGCCAGCAGTCGACTACAGGGGGCAGGGGATGAAAAACTGTTTTTT
>-|-|TRBJ2-3|TRBV4-1
CASSQEAKTDTQYF
TGCGCCAGCAGCCAAGAGGCGAAGACAGATACGCAGTATTTT
>TRBD2|-|TRBJ2-7|TRBV7-9
CASSIQRLAGDEQYF
TGTGCCAGCAGCATACAAAGACTAGCGGGGGACGAGCAGTACTTC
>TRBD1|-|TRBJ1-6|TRBV28
CASSWDRGFSPLHF
TGTGCCAGCAGCTGGGACAGGGGGTTTTCACCCCTCCACTTT
>TRBD1|-|TRBJ1-2|TRBV28
CASSSPKTGVNYGYTF
TGTGCCAGCAGCTCCCCCAAGACAGGGGTTAACTATGGCTACACCTTC
>-|-|TRBJ1-6|TRBV30
CAWDSNSPLHF
TGTGCCTGGGACAGTAATTCACCCCTCCACTTT
>-|-|TRBJ1-5|TRBV7-9
CASSTTTGSSNQPQHF
TGTGCCAGCAGCACCACCACAGGGTCTAGCAATCAGCCCCAGCATTTT
>-|-|TRBJ2-7|TRBV28
CASTLFGTEGYEQYF
TGTGCCAGCACCCTTTTCGGGACGGAAGGTTACGAGCAGTACTTC
>-|-|TRBJ1-2|TRBV14
CASSHGQGAPGYGYTF
TGTGCCAGCAGCCACGGCCAGGGTGCTCCTGGGTATGGCTACACCTTC
>TRBD1|-|TRBJ1-5|TRBV27
CASSLRDRVSRNQPQHF
TGTGCCAGCAGTTTGAGGGACAGGGTTTCGCGCAATCAGCCCCAGCATTTT
>TRBD1|-|TRBJ1-2|TRBV6-5
CASSRQGSGGYTF
TGTGCCAGCAGCCGACAGGGGTCCGGTGGCTACACCTTC
>-|-|TRBJ2-7|TRBV7-9
CASSQEGDPSLDEQYF
TGTGCCAGCAGCCAAGAAGGGGATCCATCCCTCGACGAGCAGTACTTC
>TRBD2|-|TRBJ2-7|TRBV4-3
CASSQDLRLAGAYEQYF
TGCGCCAGCAGCCAAGATCTTCGACTAGCGGGGGCCTACGAGCAGTACTTC
>-|-|TRBJ1-1|TRBV24-1
CATRQAGGTEAFF
TGTGCCACGAGACAGGCGGGAGGCACTGAAGCTTTCTTT
>-|-|TRBJ2-6|TRBV4-3
CASSQDSLLSGANVLTF
TGCGCCAGCAGCCAAGATTCGCTTTTGAGTGGGGCCAACGTCCTGACTTTC
>-|-|TRBJ2-5|TRBV2
CASRPGPAQETQYF
TGTGCCAGCCGACCGGGCCCAGCCCAAGAGACCCAGTACTTC
>-|-|TRBJ1-1|TRBV6-6
CASTLQGKAFF
TGTGCCAGCACCCTCCAGGGGAAAGCTTTCTTT
>TRBD1|-|TRBJ1-1|TRBV9
CASSGGTGKNTEAFF
TGTGCCAGCAGCGGTGGGACAGGGAAGAACACTGAAGCTTTCTTT
>-|once|TRBJ2-7|TRBV19
CASQPQGIAYEQYF
TGTGCCAGCCAACCCCAGGGTATAGCCTACGAGCAGTACTTC
>TRBD1|-|TRBJ2-5|TRBV19
CASSTMGQGVRGETQYF
TGTGCCAGTAGTACAATGGGACAGGGGGTCCGGGGAGAGACCCAGTACTTC
>-|-|TRBJ1-6|TRBV12-3/TRBV12-4
CASNKGAASPLHF
TGTGCCAGCAACAAAGGGGCGGCCTCACCCCTCCACTTT
>TRBD2|-|TRBJ2-3|TRBV5-1
CASSLALMLAGGADTQYF
TGCGCCAGCAGCTTGGCCCTGATGCTAGCGGGAGGAGCAGATACGCAGTATTTT
>TRBD1|-|TRBJ1-6|TRBV6-5
CASRTGTGISPLHF
TGTGCCAGCAGAACCGGGACAGGGATTTCACCCCTCCACTTT
>-|-|TRBJ2-3|TRBV18
CASSARTASTDTQYF
TGTGCCAGCTCAGCCCGGACCGCTAGCACAGATACGCAGTATTTT